The following is a TCR beta chain sequence with its context. The target antigen is unknown. This sample was taken from a study of OX40 agonist ivuxolimab in advanced cancers. Overall study: A partial response was reached by three patients: one with hepatocellular carcinoma and two with cutaneous melanoma. The study's findings and limits: With doses of 0.1 to 3.0 mg/kg, CD4+ and CD8+ blood T cells had undergone clonal expansion by week 6. Averaging showed that CD8+ T cells had more expanded clones than CD4+ did.

This CDR3 is 17 amino acids long. The junction had 8 bases not matched to a gene; V was cut back by 0 bases and J by 4 bases. Germline CDR1 reads KGHSH; CDR2 reads LQKENI. Data came from immunoSEQ multiplex PCR; TCRdb stores just in-frame clones and leaves some out. The data show about 77,000 clones, about 93% seen once. The rearrangement uses TRBV18 and TRBJ1-2; TRBD1 matches 10 bases. This receptor was taken from an adult with an advanced solid tumor such as melanoma, head and neck, liver or kidney cancer. Specimen: CD4+ or CD8+ T cells sorted from blood, collected in a trial of the OX40 agonist ivuxolimab. This CDR3 is CASSPPVGTGDRYGYTF. The CDR3 region has the DNA TGTGCCAGCTCACCACCGGTTGGGACAGGGGACCGCTATGGCTACACCTTC.